This T cell receptor (beta chain) was retrieved from a study of siplizumab effects on memory and regulatory T cells. Study-level results: Of the proliferating CD4+ or CD8+ clones, roughly 75-97% lacked a naive or memory phenotype that could be assigned.

Points on this clone: Antigen unknown. One end of the junction varies from germline; a read error may be responsible.

The CDR3 has 15 amino acids. CDR1 is SSHAT, CDR2 FNYEAQ, per germline (reference sequence). Some 98,000 TCR templates underwent assay in every sample. The repertoire was sequenced with immunoSEQ multiplex PCR; TCRdb's copy has only in-frame clones and lacks some. In the table there are some 96,000 clones, about 94% of which are singletons. The sample was non-Treg CD4+ T cells sorted from blood. V usage is TRBV7-7 and J usage is TRBJ2-5; 10 bases match TRBD1. The TCR sequence derives from a human donor in good health. This chain's CDR3 is CASSLARQGAETQYF. The CDR3 DNA reads TGTGCTAGCAGCTTAGCTCGACAGGGGGCCGAGACCCAGTACTTC.